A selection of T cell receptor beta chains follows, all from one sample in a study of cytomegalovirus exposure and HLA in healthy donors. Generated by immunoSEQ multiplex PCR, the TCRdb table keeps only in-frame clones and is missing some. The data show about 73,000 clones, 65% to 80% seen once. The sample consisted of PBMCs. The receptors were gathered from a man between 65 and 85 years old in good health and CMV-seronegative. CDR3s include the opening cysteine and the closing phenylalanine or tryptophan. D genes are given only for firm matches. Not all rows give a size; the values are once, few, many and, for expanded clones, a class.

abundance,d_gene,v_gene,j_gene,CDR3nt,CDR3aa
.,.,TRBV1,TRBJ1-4,TGCACCCCAAGTGGACGGCCGGGGTCCACTAATGAAAAACTGTTTTTT,CTPSGRPGSTNEKLFF
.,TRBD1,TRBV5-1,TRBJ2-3,TGCGCCAGCAGCTTGGCGGGGACAGGGGCAGATACGCAGTATTTT,CASSLAGTGADTQYF
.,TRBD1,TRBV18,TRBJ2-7,TGTGCCAGCTCACCACGACGGGACAGTCAATACGAGCAGTACTTC,CASSPRRDSQYEQYF
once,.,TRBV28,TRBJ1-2,TGTGCCAGCAGCCCTGGGGGGGACTATGGCTACACCTTC,CASSPGGDYGYTF
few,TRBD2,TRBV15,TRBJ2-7,TGTGCCACCAGCCGTGGACGGGAGGCGTTCACCTACGAGCAGTACTTC,CATSRGREAFTYEQYF
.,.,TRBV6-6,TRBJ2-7,TGTGCCAGCAATCCTAGCGTCAGTAGGTCCTACGAGCAGTACTTC,CASNPSVSRSYEQYF
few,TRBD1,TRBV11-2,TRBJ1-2,TGTGCCAGCAGCCCAGGGACAGGGTTGTATGGCTACACCTTC,CASSPGTGLYGYTF
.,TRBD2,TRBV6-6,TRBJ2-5,TGTGCCAGCAGCGGACTAGCGGGAGGCCTCCAAGAGACCCAGTACTTC,CASSGLAGGLQETQYF
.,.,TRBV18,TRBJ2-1,TGTGCCAGCTCACCATGGGAACTAGCCGGCTACAATGAGCAGTTCTTC,CASSPWELAGYNEQFF
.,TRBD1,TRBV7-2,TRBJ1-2,TGTGCCAGCAGCCTAGGGGACAGGGGAAGATTGGGCGGCTACACCTTC,CASSLGDRGRLGGYTF
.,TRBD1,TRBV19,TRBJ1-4,TGTGCCAGTCGTCCGGGACAGGGGACTAATGAAAAACTGTTTTTT,CASRPGQGTNEKLFF
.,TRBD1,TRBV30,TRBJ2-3,TGTGCCTGGACCGGACAGGGGACGAGCACAGATACGCAGTATTTT,CAWTGQGTSTDTQYF
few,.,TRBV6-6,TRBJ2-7,TGTGCCAGCAGGGACGACAGGTCTAGTTCCTACGAGCAGTACTTC,CASRDDRSSSYEQYF
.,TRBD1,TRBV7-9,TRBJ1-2,TGTTCCAGCAGCTTTCCGGGACAGGGCGGCTATGGCTACACCTTC,CSSSFPGQGGYGYTF
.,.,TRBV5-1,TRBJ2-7,TGCGCCAGCAGCAATAATTACGAGCAGTACTTC,CASSNNYEQYF
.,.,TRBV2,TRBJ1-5,TGTGCCAGCAGTGAAAAACCCGGGGGATCTCAGCCCCAGCATTTT,CASSEKPGGSQPQHF
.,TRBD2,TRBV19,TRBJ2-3,TGTGCCACCAGCACAGCTAGCGGGGTAGCAGATACGCAGTATTTT,CATSTASGVADTQYF
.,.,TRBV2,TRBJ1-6,TGTGCCAGCAGTGAAACTGGGACAACGGGTTCACCCCTCCACTTT,CASSETGTTGSPLHF
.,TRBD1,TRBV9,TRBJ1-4,TGTGCCAGCAGCGTAGGAGACAGGGACTCGGAAAAACTGTTTTTT,CASSVGDRDSEKLFF
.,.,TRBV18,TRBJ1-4,TGTGCCAGCTCACCACGGTCGGGTGGAGATGAAAAACTGTTTTTT,CASSPRSGGDEKLFF
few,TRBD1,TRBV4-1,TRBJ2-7,TGCGCCAGCAGCCAAGCCGGGACAGGGCTTTACGAGCAGTACTTC,CASSQAGTGLYEQYF
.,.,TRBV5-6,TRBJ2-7,TGTGCCAGCAGCTTGGTGGGGGGGGGCGGCGGGGTCTACGAGCAGTACTTC,CASSLVGGGGGVYEQYF
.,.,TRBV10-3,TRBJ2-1,TGTGCCATCAGTGGCAGGGCTGAGCAGTTCTTC,CAISGRAEQFF
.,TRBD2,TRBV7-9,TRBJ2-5,TGTGCCAGCAGCTCCGCGGGACTAGCGGGGGTAGAGACCCAGTACTTC,CASSSAGLAGVETQYF
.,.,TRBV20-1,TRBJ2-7,TGCAGTGCTTCACAGGGATACGAGCAGTACTTC,CSASQGYEQYF
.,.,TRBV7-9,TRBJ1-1,TGTGCCAGCAGCCTGCAGTACAGGGCGGACACTGAAGCTTTCTTT,CASSLQYRADTEAFF
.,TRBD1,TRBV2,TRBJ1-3,TGTGCCAGCACCCCCGGACAGGGAAGGTCTGGAAACACCATATATTTT,CASTPGQGRSGNTIYF
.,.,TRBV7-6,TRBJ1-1,TGTGCCAGCAGCCCACAGGAGTACACTGAAGCTTTCTTT,CASSPQEYTEAFF
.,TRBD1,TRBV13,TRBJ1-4,TGTGCCAGCAGCGCAGGACAGGGATTGGAAACTAATGAAAAACTGTTTTTT,CASSAGQGLETNEKLFF
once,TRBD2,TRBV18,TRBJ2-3,TGTGCCAGCTCACAAGGACTAGCGGGGACCCTCAGCACAGATACGCAGTATTTT,CASSQGLAGTLSTDTQYF
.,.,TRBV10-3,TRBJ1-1,TGTGCCATCACCCTCGATGTCCGGGGGACTGAAGCTTTCTTT,CAITLDVRGTEAFF
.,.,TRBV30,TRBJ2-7,TGTGCCTGGAGTGTAGGAGGACACGAGCAGTACTTC,CAWSVGGHEQYF
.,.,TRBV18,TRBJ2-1,TGTGCCAGCTCACGCCAGGGGAGTGGGCAGGATGAGCAGTTCTTC,CASSRQGSGQDEQFF
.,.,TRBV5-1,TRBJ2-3,TGCGCCAGCAGCTTGGGCAGGTCTAGCACAGATACGCAGTATTTT,CASSLGRSSTDTQYF
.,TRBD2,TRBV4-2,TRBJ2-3,TGTGCCAGCAGCCCGGGGGGACTAGCCCTAGATACGCAGTATTTT,CASSPGGLALDTQYF
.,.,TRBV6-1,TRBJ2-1,TGTGCCAGCAGTGAAAGGGGCAGGACCCATACCCTCTACAATGAGCAGTTCTTC,CASSERGRTHTLYNEQFF
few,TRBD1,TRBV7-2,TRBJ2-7,TGTGCCAGCAGCTTAGCTTGGGGACAGGGCTACGAGCAGTACTTC,CASSLAWGQGYEQYF
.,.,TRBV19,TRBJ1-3,TGTGCCAGTAGTATTCCGGGGTCCCCGCGCGGAAACACCATATATTTT,CASSIPGSPRGNTIYF
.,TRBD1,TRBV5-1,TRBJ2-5,TGCGCCAGCAGCTTGGCATCTGGGACAGGGTTGGAGACCCAGTACTTC,CASSLASGTGLETQYF
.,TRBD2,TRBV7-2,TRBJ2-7,TGTGCCAGCAGCTTAGCGACTAGCGGGACCTTCTACGAGCAGTACTTC,CASSLATSGTFYEQYF
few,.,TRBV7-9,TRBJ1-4,TGTGCCAGCAGCTTAGGACGGACAGCGTCTAATGAAAAACTGTTTTTT,CASSLGRTASNEKLFF
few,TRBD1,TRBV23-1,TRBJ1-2,TGCGCCAGCCACGGGGACAGATATGGCTACACCTTC,CASHGDRYGYTF
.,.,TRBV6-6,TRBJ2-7,TGTGCCAGCAGTTACAGGGGCTACGAGCAGTACTTC,CASSYRGYEQYF
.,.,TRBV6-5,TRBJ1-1,TGTGCCAGCAGTTACGAGGTTGGTCGCGAAGCTTTCTTT,CASSYEVGREAFF
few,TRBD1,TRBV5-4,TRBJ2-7,TGTGCCAGCAGCTCCGGGACAGGTGTGTTCGAGCAGTACTTC,CASSSGTGVFEQYF
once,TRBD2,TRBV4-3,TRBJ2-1,TGCGCCAGCAGCCAATTAAGCGGGGGTGACTCCTACAATGAGCAGTTCTTC,CASSQLSGGDSYNEQFF
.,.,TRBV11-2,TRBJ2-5,TGTGCCAGCAGCTTGGGCAACGGTCAAGAGACCCAGTACTTC,CASSLGNGQETQYF
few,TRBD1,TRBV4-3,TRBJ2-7,TGCGCCAGCACCGACCCAGGGGGCACTACCTACGAGCAGTACTTC,CASTDPGGTTYEQYF
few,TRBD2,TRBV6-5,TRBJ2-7,TGTGCCAGCAGTTACAGCGGCGGGAGGGGTTATGAGCAGTACTTC,CASSYSGGRGYEQYF
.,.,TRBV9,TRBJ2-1,TGTGCCAGCAGCTTCAGAATTTCTACCGGGACTGGTGGCAATGAGCAGTTCTTC,CASSFRISTGTGGNEQFF
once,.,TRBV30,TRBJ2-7,TGTGCCTGGAGTGTATCTGGGCGCGAGCAGTACTTC,CAWSVSGREQYF
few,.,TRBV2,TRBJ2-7,TGTGCCAGCAGTTTCCGGGACTTCACCTACGAGCAGTACTTC,CASSFRDFTYEQYF
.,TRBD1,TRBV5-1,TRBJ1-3,TGCGCCAGCAGCCAGGGGGAGACAGGGACTGGAAACACCATATATTTT,CASSQGETGTGNTIYF
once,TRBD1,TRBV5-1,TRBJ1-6,TGCGCCAGCAGCTTGTCGTCGGGACAGCGCTATTCACCCCTCCACTTT,CASSLSSGQRYSPLHF
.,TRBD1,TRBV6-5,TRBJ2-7,TGTGCCAGCAGACCCGGGACAGGTGGCTACGAGCAGTACTTC,CASRPGTGGYEQYF
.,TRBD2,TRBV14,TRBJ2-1,TGTGCCAGCAGCCCTCGGACTAGCGGACCCTCCTACAATGAGCAGTTCTTC,CASSPRTSGPSYNEQFF
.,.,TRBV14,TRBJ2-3,TGTGCCAGCAGCCAAGACAGGCTATCAGATACGCAGTATTTT,CASSQDRLSDTQYF
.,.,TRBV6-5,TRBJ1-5,TGTGCCAGCAGTTCAAGTGGGGGGGGCAGAAATCAGCCCCAGCATTTT,CASSSSGGGRNQPQHF